This T cell receptor (beta chain) was profiled in a study of cytomegalovirus exposure and HLA in healthy donors. Points from the study as a whole: Previously analyzed data showed that most TCR beta V segments were productive at a frequency of about 87% or about 30%. The study dropped some indistinguishable V segments, TRBV6-2 and TRBV6-3 among them.

As for this clone: Its antigen is undetermined.

Trimming pared 10 bases from V and 3 bases from J, leaving 22 bases between. The CDR3 runs to 16 residues. Germline V gives CDR1 LNHDA, CDR2 SQIVND (reference sequence). Both 60 Vbeta primers and 13 Jbeta primers went into the PCR. Original processing methods: There were 70 million to 95 million unique TCR beta chains by a later count, and approximately 11 million of them were shared. The assay was immunoSEQ multiplex PCR, and TCRdb's table has in-frame clones only and misses some. The V and J calls and clone size are taken from that table; D and trimming were inferred from the DNA. Among about 160,000 clones listed, about 86% were seen once.

The sample taken for sequencing was PBMCs. This TCR was sampled from a woman between 18 and 29 years old in good health and CMV-seronegative. The chain combines TRBV19 with TRBJ2-1, with D possibly matching TRBD2 (5 bases). DNA for the CDR3: TGTGCCACCAAGAGTCGGGGTAAGGGTTACTACAATGAGCAGTTCTTC. Translating it yields CATKSRGKGYYNEQFF.